Listed here are 17 T cell receptor beta chains from one sample, sequenced in a study of T cell responses to AZD1222 COVID-19 vaccine. The protocol was immunoSEQ multiplex PCR, while the TCRdb copy is restricted to in-frame clones and leaves out a portion. The data hold some 180,000 clones, with approximately 91% observed a single time. Source: peripheral blood, taken 28 days after the second AZD1222 dose. The receptor set was obtained from an adult who received the AZD1222 COVID-19 vaccine.

The rearrangement links TRBV3-1 (or the pseudogene TRBV3-2) to TRBJ2-1; 9 positions agree with TRBD1. Trimming took 4 bases from V and 10 from J; bases not matched to a gene: 8. The CDR3 contains 14 residues. Germline CDR1 LGHDT, CDR2 YNNKEL (reference sequence). The CDR3 protein is CASSPDRGTGEQFF. In nucleotides, the CDR3 is TGTGCCAGCAGCCCAGACAGGGGGACCGGGGAGCAGTTCTTC.

This clone was seen a single time. The chain is built from TRBV13 and TRBJ1-2; D call uncertain. From germline, CDR1 is PRHDT and CDR2 FYEKMQ (reference sequence). The V and J ends lost 0 bases and 8 bases respectively, with 19 bases between them. CDR3 length: 16 residues. The CDR3 coding sequence is TGTGCCAGCAGCTTAGGCCTCATGCGGGTGGATTACGGCTACACCTTC. Translated, it gives CASSLGLMRVDYGYTF.

The chain employs TRBV28 and TRBJ1-3, with a weak D call TRBD1 (6 bases). V was clipped by 7 bases and J by 4 bases, with 14 bases between them. The CDR3 is 14 amino acids. CDR1 and CDR2 from the germline V gene are MDHEN and SYDVKM. DNA of the CDR3: TGTGCCAGCATCACAGGGCACGGAGGAAACACCATATATTTT. Protein: CASITGHGGNTIYF.

The chain uses TRBV18 and TRBJ1-2; no clear D. Germline V CDR1 and CDR2: KGHSH, LQKENI. V was shortened by 2 bases and J by 0 bases, with 19 bases between the two germline ends. The length of the CDR3 is 18 residues. This CDR3 is CASSPARVPESANYGYTF. In DNA form, the CDR3 reads TGTGCCAGCTCACCAGCCAGAGTACCCGAAAGTGCTAACTATGGCTACACCTTC.

This clone was picked up a small number of times. The chain employs TRBV29-1 and TRBJ1-1; 7 bases are shared with TRBD1. CDR1 and CDR2 (germline): SQVTM, ANQGSEA. This CDR3 has 13 amino acids. Losses at the gene ends were 7 bases for V and 0 bases for J; bases not matched to a gene: 5. The CDR3 DNA is TGCAGCGCGAGACAGGGAATGAACACTGAAGCTTTCTTT. Its protein product is CSARQGMNTEAFF.

The CDR3 nucleotides are TGTGCCAGCAGTGAGGGACTTCTCGCCTACGAGCAGTACTTC. Its translation: CASSEGLLAYEQYF. The chain has TRBV2 and TRBJ2-7; D might be TRBD2 (6 bases). The V and J ends lost 3 bases and 2 bases respectively, with 11 bases between them. CDR1 is SNHLY and CDR2 is FYNNEI in the germline V gene. The CDR3 is 14 residues long.

This chain uses TRBV30 with TRBJ1-6; D not resolved. CDR1 and CDR2 from the germline V gene are GTSNPN and SVGIG (reference sequence). The length of the CDR3 is 13 residues. V was shortened by 1 base and J by 4 bases, with 5 bases between the two germline ends. The chain's CDR3 is CAWSGQYNSPLHF. DNA of the CDR3: TGTGCCTGGAGTGGCCAGTATAATTCACCCCTCCACTTT. The variable domain in full, with the rest retrieved from reference TRBV30 and TRBJ1-6, is SQTIHQWPATLVQPVGSPLSLECTVEGTSNPNLYWYRQAAGRGLQLLFYSVGIGQISSEVPQNLSASRPQDRQFILSSKKLLLSDSGFYLCAWSGQYNSPLHFGNGTRLTVT.

The rearrangement uses TRBV7-9 and TRBJ1-2; 8 nucleotides align to TRBD1. The CDR3 is 18 residues long. The V and J ends lost 0 bases and 1 base, in that order; junction bases with no gene match: 10. Germline lookup yields CDR1 SEHNR and CDR2 FQNEAQ (reference sequence). The CDR3 sequence: CASSLADGGTGLNYGYTF. The CDR3 region has the DNA TGTGCCAGCAGCTTAGCAGACGGGGGGACAGGTCTTAACTATGGCTACACCTTC.

The V gene is TRBV3-1 (or the pseudogene TRBV3-2), the J gene TRBJ1-4; TRBD1 aligns across 8 bases. Per the germline V gene, CDR1 is LGHDT and CDR2 is YNNKEL (reference sequence). V lost 1 base and J lost 6; bases outside the gene matches: 4. This CDR3 has 15 residues. CDR3 in amino acids: CASSQGQGQYEKLFF. The CDR3 DNA is TGTGCCAGCAGCCAAGGACAGGGGCAGTATGAAAAACTGTTTTTT.

The genes are TRBV5-1 and TRBJ1-1; no definite D call. Trimming cost V 4 bases and J 1 base, with 11 bases left between them. CDR1 is SGHRS and CDR2 is YFSETQ in the germline V gene. The CDR3 has 14 amino acids. Written as DNA, the CDR3 is TGCGCCAGCAGCCTACAGAGGAGGAACACTGAAGCTTTCTTT. Encoded protein: CASSLQRRNTEAFF.

The rearrangement uses TRBV9 and TRBJ1-6; D possibly corresponds to TRBD1 (6 bases). This CDR3 contains 14 residues. CDR1 is SGDLS and CDR2 is YYNGEE in the germline V gene. Trimming stripped 0 bases from V and 10 bases from J, with 11 bases between. In DNA form, the CDR3 reads TGTGCCAGCAGCGTAGGCAGGGGCGAGTCACCCCTCCACTTT. Translating it yields CASSVGRGESPLHF. Using reference TRBV9 and TRBJ1-6 for the parts outside the CDR3, the full variable domain is DSGVTQTPKHLITATGQRVTLRCSPRSGDLSVYWYQQSLDQGLQFLIQYYNGEERAKGNILERFSAQQFPDLHSELNLSSLELGDSALYFCASSVGRGESPLHFGNGTRLTVT.

The V gene is TRBV28, the J gene TRBJ1-3; 7 bases fit TRBD1. CDR3 length: 15 residues. V was pared by 5 bases and J by 0 bases, with 4 bases of the junction left unmatched. Germline V gene sequence: CDR1 MDHEN, CDR2 SYDVKM. The CDR3 DNA reads TGTGCCAGCAGTCCAGGGGGGAGCTCTGGAAACACCATATATTTT. It codes for CASSPGGSSGNTIYF. The full variable domain, its missing parts supplied by reference TRBV28 and TRBJ1-3, is DVKVTQSSRYLVKRTGEKVFLECVQDMDHENMFWYRQDPGLGLRLIYFSYDVKMKEKGDIPEGYSVSREKKERFSLILESASTNQTSMYLCASSPGGSSGNTIYFGEGSWLTVV.

The chain employs TRBV21-1 and TRBJ2-7; the listed D gene, TRBD2, was not tested against the DNA. TRBV21-1 is classified as a pseudogene. This CDR3 region has 22 residues. CDR3 bases: TGTGCCAGCAGCAAAGGGGAGACAGGGGGCTGTGGGACTAGCGGGGTGCCCTACGAGCAGTACTTC. Protein sequence: CASSKGETGGCGTSGVPYEQYF.

V and J are TRBV3-1 (or the pseudogene TRBV3-2) and TRBJ2-5; D is undetermined. The CDR3 contains 14 residues. Germline CDR1 LGHDT, CDR2 YNNKEL (reference sequence). V was clipped by 2 bases and J by 4 bases, with 11 bases between them. The CDR3 loop reads CASSQPPERETQYF. CDR3 nucleotide sequence: TGTGCCAGCAGCCAACCCCCGGAACGAGAGACCCAGTACTTC.

The rearrangement joins TRBV12-5 to TRBJ2-2, with TRBD1 identical over 7 bases. The CDR3 has 17 residues. Germline values: CDR1 LGHNT, CDR2 FRNRAP. The J segment lost 5 bases and the V segment lost 5 bases, leaving 14 bases of the junction unmatched. The CDR3 bases are TGTGCTAGTGGTCCGACAGGGACAGCCCTAGGTACCGGGGAGCTGTTTTTT. Translation: CASGPTGTALGTGELFF.

The chain couples TRBV5-4 to TRBJ2-7, with TRBD1 matching 7 bases. Germline assignment: CDR1 SGHNT and CDR2 YYREEE (reference sequence). V lost 3 bases to trimming and J lost 0 bases; unmatched junction nucleotides: 3. The CDR3 extends over 14 amino acids. For the CDR3, the DNA is TGTGCCAGCAGCTCGGGACAGACCTCCTACGAGCAGTACTTC. Residues: CASSSGQTSYEQYF.

This chain joins TRBV28 and TRBJ1-1; 7 bases fit TRBD1. Losses at the gene ends were 3 bases for V and 7 bases for J; bases not matched to a gene: 14. Germline-derived CDR1 and CDR2 are MDHEN and SYDVKM. CDR3 length: 16 residues. The CDR3 coding sequence is TGTGCCAGCAGTTTTTTAACCATCCAGGGGGGACATGAAGCTTTCTTT. Its protein product is CASSFLTIQGGHEAFF.